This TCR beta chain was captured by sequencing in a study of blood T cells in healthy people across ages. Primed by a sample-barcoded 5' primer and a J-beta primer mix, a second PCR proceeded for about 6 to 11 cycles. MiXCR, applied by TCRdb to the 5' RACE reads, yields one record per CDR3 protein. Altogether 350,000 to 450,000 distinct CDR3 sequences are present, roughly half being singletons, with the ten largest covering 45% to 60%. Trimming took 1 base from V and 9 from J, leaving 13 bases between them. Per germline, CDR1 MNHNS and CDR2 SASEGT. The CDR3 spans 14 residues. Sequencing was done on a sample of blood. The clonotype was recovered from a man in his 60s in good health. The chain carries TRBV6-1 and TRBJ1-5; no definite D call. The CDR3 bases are TGTGCCAGCAGTGAAGGTCAGCCCTTCGGGCCCCAGCATTTT. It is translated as CASSEGQPFGPQHF.